This TCR beta chain comes out of a study of blood T cell repertoires in COVID-19. Turning to the study itself: The samples span acute and convalescent COVID-19 from the United States, Italy and Spain. Sample material is recorded as cDNA or gDNA derived from T cells, B-cell-depleted T cells, or PBMCs.

Authors' methods: Researchers report that nucleated cell counts were estimated from reference gene primer amplification. Sequencing was performed with immunoSEQ multiplex PCR; in TCRdb, only in-frame clones are kept and a portion is missing. V and J calls and clone size are as listed in that table; D and trimming were resolved from the DNA. The table lists about 160,000 clones, more than 70% of them singletons. Germline V CDR1 and CDR2: SGHRS, YFSETQ. The CDR3 spans 15 residues. V shed 0 bases, J shed 5 bases, and the junction held 6 bases outside the gene matches. This chain links TRBV5-1 with TRBJ1-2; 8 positions match TRBD1. The sample comprised peripheral blood. The sequence was obtained from a woman of 80 years or more with active or convalescent COVID-19. DNA of the CDR3: TGCGCCAGCAGCTTGGCCCAGGGGGCTTTTTATGGCTACACCTTC. Protein sequence: CASSLAQGAFYGYTF.